These T cell receptor beta chains were read from a single sample in a study of cytomegalovirus exposure and HLA in healthy donors. Clones were read by immunoSEQ multiplex PCR, and TCRdb kept only the in-frame ones, dropping some. The table for this sample gives approximately 130,000 clones. Sequenced sample: PBMCs. The receptors were gathered from a woman aged 55-69 years in good health and CMV-seronegative. The CDR3 runs from the conserved cysteine through the conserved F or W. D genes are given only for firm matches.

V gene: TRBV5-1; J gene: TRBJ2-5; D gene: TRBD2; CDR3 protein: CASSTIAGGKETQYF; CDR3 DNA: TGCGCCAGCAGCACTATAGCGGGGGGGAAAGAGACCCAGTACTTC
V gene: TRBV11-1; J gene: TRBJ2-3; D gene: NA; CDR3 protein: CASSGGQGHTDTQYF; CDR3 DNA: TGTGCCTCCAGTGGTGGGCAGGGGCACACAGATACGCAGTATTTT
V gene: TRBV28; J gene: TRBJ1-3; D gene: NA; CDR3 protein: CASSLYAGPSGNTIYF; CDR3 DNA: TGTGCCAGCAGTTTATACGCGGGTCCCTCTGGAAACACCATATATTTT
V gene: TRBV25-1; J gene: TRBJ2-2; D gene: TRBD2; CDR3 protein: CASSEWGGTSSPGELFF; CDR3 DNA: TGTGCCAGCAGTGAATGGGGGGGGACTAGCTCTCCCGGGGAGCTGTTTTTT
V gene: TRBV27; J gene: TRBJ2-7; D gene: TRBD1; CDR3 protein: CASTGGGDRGHEQYF; CDR3 DNA: TGTGCCAGCACCGGAGGGGGGGACAGGGGGCACGAGCAGTACTTC
V gene: TRBV6-1; J gene: TRBJ2-5; D gene: NA; CDR3 protein: CASSKAGTQETQYF; CDR3 DNA: TGTGCCAGCAGTAAAGCCGGGACACAAGAGACCCAGTACTTC
V gene: TRBV7-8; J gene: TRBJ2-5; D gene: TRBD2; CDR3 protein: CASKYSGGAQETQYF; CDR3 DNA: TGTGCCAGCAAATATAGCGGGGGGGCACAAGAGACCCAGTACTTC
V gene: TRBV6-1; J gene: TRBJ1-3; D gene: NA; CDR3 protein: CASRTASGNTIYF; CDR3 DNA: TGTGCCAGCAGAACTGCCTCTGGAAACACCATATATTTT
V gene: TRBV18; J gene: TRBJ1-2; D gene: NA; CDR3 protein: CASSPDRSYGYTF; CDR3 DNA: TGTGCCAGCTCACCGGACAGATCCTATGGCTACACCTTC
V gene: TRBV5-3; J gene: TRBJ2-5; D gene: TRBD1; CDR3 protein: CARMAGGQETQYF; CDR3 DNA: TGTGCCAGAATGGCAGGGGGACAAGAGACCCAGTACTTC
V gene: TRBV7-8; J gene: TRBJ1-4; D gene: NA; CDR3 protein: CASSLGRSAGLMNEMLFF; CDR3 DNA: TGTGCCAGCAGCTTAGGTCGGAGTGCAGGACTGATGAATGAAATGCTGTTTTTT
V gene: TRBV19; J gene: TRBJ1-5; D gene: TRBD1; CDR3 protein: CASSPGQGESQPQHF; CDR3 DNA: TGTGCCAGTAGCCCCGGACAGGGGGAGTCTCAGCCCCAGCATTTT
V gene: TRBV15; J gene: TRBJ1-2; D gene: TRBD1; CDR3 protein: CATSSILDRAGYTF; CDR3 DNA: TGTGCCACCAGCAGCATACTGGACAGGGCAGGCTACACCTTC
V gene: TRBV4-1; J gene: TRBJ2-7; D gene: NA; CDR3 protein: CASGIGGGFGEQYF; CDR3 DNA: TGCGCCAGCGGAATTGGGGGGGGCTTTGGCGAGCAGTACTTC
V gene: TRBV5-1; J gene: TRBJ1-4; D gene: TRBD1; CDR3 protein: CASSLGTGHSTNEKLFF; CDR3 DNA: TGCGCCAGCAGCTTGGGGACAGGCCATTCAACTAATGAAAAACTGTTTTTT
V gene: TRBV28; J gene: TRBJ1-5; D gene: NA; CDR3 protein: CASMQGSNQPQHF; CDR3 DNA: TGTGCCAGCATGCAGGGGAGCAATCAGCCCCAGCATTTT
V gene: TRBV7-2; J gene: TRBJ1-5; D gene: NA; CDR3 protein: CASSLNVNAEDQPQHF; CDR3 DNA: TGTGCCAGCAGCTTAAATGTTAACGCAGAGGATCAGCCCCAGCATTTT
V gene: TRBV6-6; J gene: TRBJ1-5; D gene: TRBD1; CDR3 protein: CASSSDRDLNQPQHF; CDR3 DNA: TGTGCCAGCAGCTCCGACAGGGATCTCAATCAGCCCCAGCATTTT
V gene: TRBV7-3; J gene: TRBJ2-1; D gene: NA; CDR3 protein: CASSPRQDHNEQFF; CDR3 DNA: TGTGCCAGCAGCCCCAGACAGGATCACAATGAGCAGTTCTTC
V gene: TRBV27; J gene: TRBJ1-1; D gene: NA; CDR3 protein: CASSPYLGGTEAFF; CDR3 DNA: TGTGCCAGCAGTCCCTACCTCGGGGGCACTGAAGCTTTCTTT
V gene: TRBV27; J gene: TRBJ1-1; D gene: NA; CDR3 protein: CASSLGAGIGTEAFF; CDR3 DNA: TGTGCCAGCAGTTTAGGCGCCGGGATCGGCACTGAAGCTTTCTTT
V gene: TRBV5-1; J gene: TRBJ1-3; D gene: NA; CDR3 protein: CASSLDTGFTGNTIYF; CDR3 DNA: TGCGCCAGCAGCTTGGATACAGGGTTTACTGGAAACACCATATATTTT
V gene: TRBV6-1; J gene: TRBJ2-1; D gene: TRBD1; CDR3 protein: CASSTDRGAYNEQFF; CDR3 DNA: TGTGCCAGCAGTACCGACAGGGGTGCCTACAATGAGCAGTTCTTC
V gene: TRBV11-2; J gene: TRBJ1-3; D gene: TRBD1; CDR3 protein: CASSPLLGGTAGNTIYF; CDR3 DNA: TGTGCCAGCAGCCCCTTATTAGGCGGGACAGCTGGAAACACCATATATTTT
V gene: TRBV28; J gene: TRBJ2-1; D gene: NA; CDR3 protein: CASSPRSTLRNEQFF; CDR3 DNA: TGTGCCAGCAGTCCTAGGTCGACCCTTCGGAATGAGCAGTTCTTC
V gene: TRBV6-1; J gene: TRBJ1-5; D gene: NA; CDR3 protein: CASSHLQGNQPQHF; CDR3 DNA: TGTGCCAGCAGTCACCTACAGGGAAATCAGCCCCAGCATTTT
V gene: TRBV4-2; J gene: TRBJ1-1; D gene: TRBD1; CDR3 protein: CASSQGTGQQGLGTEAFF; CDR3 DNA: TGTGCCAGCAGCCAAGGGACAGGGCAACAGGGCCTGGGCACTGAAGCTTTCTTT
V gene: TRBV29-1; J gene: TRBJ2-1; D gene: TRBD2; CDR3 protein: CSAEFTSGLIAEQFF; CDR3 DNA: TGCAGCGCTGAATTCACTAGCGGGCTGATAGCCGAGCAGTTCTTC
V gene: TRBV9; J gene: TRBJ1-6; D gene: NA; CDR3 protein: CASSARLDSPLHF; CDR3 DNA: TGTGCCAGCAGCGCGAGATTAGATTCACCCCTCCACTTT
V gene: TRBV28; J gene: TRBJ1-3; D gene: NA; CDR3 protein: CASSLSGQSTSGNTIYF; CDR3 DNA: TGTGCCAGCAGTTTATCCGGACAGAGTACCTCTGGAAACACCATATATTTT
V gene: TRBV7-8; J gene: TRBJ1-3; D gene: TRBD1; CDR3 protein: CASSQDRVTGNTIYF; CDR3 DNA: TGTGCCAGCAGTCAAGACAGGGTCACTGGAAACACCATATATTTT
V gene: TRBV10-3; J gene: TRBJ2-2; D gene: TRBD1; CDR3 protein: CAICDGTVDTGELFF; CDR3 DNA: TGTGCCATCTGCGACGGGACAGTCGACACCGGGGAGCTGTTTTTT
V gene: TRBV6-6; J gene: TRBJ1-1; D gene: NA; CDR3 protein: CASKPGGPTEAFF; CDR3 DNA: TGTGCCAGCAAGCCGGGAGGGCCAACTGAAGCTTTCTTT
V gene: TRBV27; J gene: TRBJ2-7; D gene: TRBD2; CDR3 protein: CASSSTSGRAREQYF; CDR3 DNA: TGTGCCAGCAGTTCTACTAGCGGGAGGGCCCGCGAGCAGTACTTC
V gene: TRBV7-2; J gene: TRBJ1-5; D gene: NA; CDR3 protein: CASSLVQNQPQHF; CDR3 DNA: TGTGCCAGCAGCTTAGTTCAGAATCAGCCCCAGCATTTT
V gene: TRBV23-1; J gene: TRBJ1-1; D gene: TRBD1; CDR3 protein: CARKNRGPPVTEAFF; CDR3 DNA: TGCGCCAGAAAGAACAGGGGGCCGCCTGTCACTGAAGCTTTCTTT
V gene: TRBV5-1; J gene: TRBJ1-1; D gene: NA; CDR3 protein: CASSHPELWSGPNTEAFF; CDR3 DNA: TGCGCCAGCAGCCATCCCGAGCTTTGGTCCGGTCCTAACACTGAAGCTTTCTTT
V gene: TRBV6-1; J gene: TRBJ2-3; D gene: TRBD2; CDR3 protein: CASSETSGGADTQYF; CDR3 DNA: TGTGCCAGCAGTGAAACTAGCGGGGGGGCAGATACGCAGTATTTT
V gene: TRBV7-9; J gene: TRBJ2-1; D gene: TRBD1; CDR3 protein: CASSWDRVTPFF; CDR3 DNA: TGTGCCAGCAGCTGGGACAGGGTGACGCCGTTCTTC
V gene: TRBV18; J gene: TRBJ1-4; D gene: NA; CDR3 protein: CASSGQAENEKLFF; CDR3 DNA: TGTGCCAGCTCCGGACAAGCAGAAAATGAAAAACTGTTTTTT
V gene: TRBV28; J gene: TRBJ2-1; D gene: NA; CDR3 protein: CASSLGGDSYNEQFF; CDR3 DNA: TGTGCCAGCAGTTTAGGGGGCGACAGCTACAATGAGCAGTTCTTC
V gene: TRBV25-1; J gene: TRBJ2-3; D gene: NA; CDR3 protein: CASAGRVHTDTQYF; CDR3 DNA: TGTGCCAGTGCGGGCCGGGTCCACACAGATACGCAGTATTTT
V gene: TRBV4-1; J gene: TRBJ1-1; D gene: TRBD1; CDR3 protein: CASSPAVQGAVNTEAFF; CDR3 DNA: TGCGCCAGCAGCCCTGCGGTGCAGGGGGCGGTGAACACTGAAGCTTTCTTT
V gene: TRBV6-1; J gene: TRBJ1-2; D gene: TRBD1; CDR3 protein: CASSGRDSPDGTYGYTF; CDR3 DNA: TGTGCCAGCAGTGGCCGGGACAGCCCCGACGGGACCTATGGCTACACCTTC
V gene: TRBV29-1; J gene: TRBJ1-2; D gene: TRBD1; CDR3 protein: CSVGWGQGLVDYGYTF; CDR3 DNA: TGCAGCGTTGGTTGGGGACAGGGCCTGGTAGACTATGGCTACACCTTC
V gene: TRBV30; J gene: TRBJ2-1; D gene: NA; CDR3 protein: CAWSRLTSRISEQFF; CDR3 DNA: TGTGCCTGGAGTAGGTTAACTAGCCGGATCTCGGAGCAGTTCTTC
V gene: TRBV28; J gene: TRBJ1-1; D gene: NA; CDR3 protein: CASSLWGGLGFF; CDR3 DNA: TGTGCCAGCAGTTTGTGGGGGGGCCTGGGTTTCTTT
V gene: TRBV28; J gene: TRBJ2-6; D gene: TRBD2; CDR3 protein: CARHRPCREALSGANVLTF; CDR3 DNA: TGTGCCAGGCATCGTCCGTGTCGGGAGGCCCTCTCTGGGGCCAACGTCCTGACTTTC
V gene: TRBV28; J gene: TRBJ2-2; D gene: NA; CDR3 protein: CASRLGSWYTGELFF; CDR3 DNA: TGTGCCAGCAGACTCGGGAGTTGGTACACCGGGGAGCTGTTTTTT
V gene: TRBV5-4; J gene: TRBJ2-2; D gene: TRBD2; CDR3 protein: CASSLGRGSGGFTGELFF; CDR3 DNA: TGTGCCAGCAGCTTGGGCCGGGGGAGCGGGGGTTTCACCGGGGAGCTGTTTTTT
V gene: TRBV5-4; J gene: TRBJ1-2; D gene: NA; CDR3 protein: CASSLDRPGGYTF; CDR3 DNA: TGTGCCAGCAGCTTGGATAGGCCCGGGGGCTACACCTTC
V gene: TRBV9; J gene: TRBJ2-7; D gene: NA; CDR3 protein: CASSVGVKGFYEQYF; CDR3 DNA: TGTGCCAGCAGCGTAGGTGTTAAGGGGTTCTACGAGCAGTACTTC